The clone carrying this TCR beta chain has more than one count but fewer than ten. This sample was included in a study of T-cell reconstitution after alpha-beta-depleted transplantation in children. Unique molecular identifiers were incorporated when the TCRbeta library was constructed. Using its own MiXCR run on the PCR reads, TCRdb lists one record per CDR3 protein. The sample has hundreds of thousands of distinct CDR3 sequences, 16% seen once. The source was PBMCs from the stem cell graft donor, collected from the stem cell graft. The receptor's source is a human donor who donated a stem cell graft to a child with acute myeloid leukemia.

CDR3 in DNA: TGTGCCAGCCGGGAGAGGGAGATGCCCACCGGGGAGCTGTTTTTT. Residues: CASREREMPTGELFF. The chain links TRBV6-5 to TRBJ2-2; the D gene is possibly TRBD2 (6 bases). Germline CDR1 MNHEY, CDR2 SVGAGI. The CDR3 covers 15 residues. Trimming shortened V by 8 bases and J by 4 bases, and 17 bases separated the two germline ends.